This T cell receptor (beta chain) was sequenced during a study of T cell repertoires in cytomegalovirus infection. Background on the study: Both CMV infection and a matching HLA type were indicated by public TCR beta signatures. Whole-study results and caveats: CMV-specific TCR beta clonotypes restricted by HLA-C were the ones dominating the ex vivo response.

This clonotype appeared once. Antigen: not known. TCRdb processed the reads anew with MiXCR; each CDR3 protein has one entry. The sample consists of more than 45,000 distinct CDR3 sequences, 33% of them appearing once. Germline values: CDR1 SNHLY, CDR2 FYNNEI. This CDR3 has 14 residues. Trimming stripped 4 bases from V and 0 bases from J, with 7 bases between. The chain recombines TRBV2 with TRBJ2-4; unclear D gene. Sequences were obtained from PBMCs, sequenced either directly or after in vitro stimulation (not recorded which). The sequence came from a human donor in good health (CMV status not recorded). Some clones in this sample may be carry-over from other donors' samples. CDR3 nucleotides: TGTGCCAGCAGTGTGAGTCTAGCCAAAAACATTCAGTACTTC. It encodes CASSVSLAKNIQYF.